Below are 17 T cell receptor beta chains sequenced from a single sample in a study of CXCR3-negative and CXCR3-positive naive CD8 T cells. No antigens are known for them. UMI-labeled 5' RACE TRB cDNA libraries were prepared from the cells. TCRdb reprocessed the 5' RACE reads and reports one entry per CDR3 protein, with no DNA. In all, the sample yields roughly 110,000 distinct CDR3 sequences. Study-wide results and limits: Hydrophobicity of TRB CDR3s was greater in CXCR3-positive naive cells than in CXCR3-negative naive cells.

Material for sequencing was naive CXCR3+ CD8+ T cells from blood. The sample's subset: CD45RO-CCR7+CD27+CD95- naive CD8+ T cells expressing CXCR3 (TNR3+). The receptors originated from a human donor in good health. Some clones in this sample may be carry-over from other donors' samples.

The J gene is TRBJ1-5, the V gene TRBV6-6; the D call from TCRdb, TRBD1, cannot be confirmed without DNA. The CDR3 contains 15 residues. The germline gives CDR1 MNHNY, CDR2 SVGAGI (reference sequence). The CDR3 protein is CASSYPPGGDQPQHF.

The chain carries TRBV11-3 and TRBJ2-3; TCRdb calls TRBD1, which cannot be checked without DNA. The CDR3 length is 18 residues. Germline CDR1 reads SGHNT; CDR2 reads YENEEA. CDR3 loop: CASSLDPLWGEKTDTQYF.

This chain connects TRBV11-2 to TRBJ1-2; no DNA is available, so the TRBD1 call from TCRdb remains unchecked. Germline V lookup: CDR1 SGHAT, CDR2 FQNNGV. The CDR3 has 13 residues. CDR3 sequence reads: CASSLAPGYGYTF.

This chain links TRBV7-2 with TRBJ2-1; TCRdb's D gene call, TRBD1, goes unchecked for lack of DNA. This CDR3 region has 15 residues. Germline-derived CDR1 and CDR2 are SGHTA and FQGNSA. The CDR3 loop is CASNIHRDVYNEQFF.

The chain is built from TRBV5-1 and TRBJ1-2. This CDR3 comprises 13 residues. Germline CDR1 and CDR2: SGHRS and YFSETQ. The CDR3 is CASSLEGGYGYTF.

The rearrangement uses TRBV6-5 and TRBJ2-7; TCRdb reports TRBD1, a call that lacks DNA to check it against. Germline CDR1 is MNHEY and CDR2 is SVGAGI. The CDR3 consists of 15 residues. The CDR3 sequence is CASSYSAGETYEQYF.

This chain connects TRBV28 to TRBJ2-1; the D call from TCRdb, TRBD1, cannot be confirmed without DNA. This CDR3 is 14 amino acids long. The germline V gene encodes CDR1 MDHEN and CDR2 SYDVKM. This CDR3 reads CASSSEDSYNEQFF.

The gene calls are TRBV7-8 and TRBJ2-1. CDR3 length: 12 amino acids. The V gene's germline CDR1 is SGHVS and CDR2 FQNEAQ. The CDR3 region is CASSISFVGQFF.

The CDR3 protein is CASSLVGGSGEQYF. The chain has TRBV11-2 and TRBJ2-7; no DNA is available, so the TRBD1 call from TCRdb remains unchecked. The CDR3 extends over 14 amino acids. Germline V gene data show CDR1 as SGHAT and CDR2 as FQNNGV.

The rearrangement links TRBV12-3 or TRBV12-4 to TRBJ2-1; as DNA is missing, the TRBD1 call by TCRdb cannot be tested. The CDR3 runs to 14 residues. This CDR3 reads CASSSGKTDNEQFF.

The V gene is TRBV7-6, the J gene TRBJ1-2; TCRdb calls TRBD1, which cannot be checked without DNA. CDR3 length: 18 residues. Per germline, CDR1 SGHVS and CDR2 FNYEAQ. CDR3 protein: CASSPLRGSSSINYGYTF.

The chain couples TRBV4-1 to TRBJ1-1; TCRdb's D gene call, TRBD1, goes unchecked for lack of DNA. In germline, CDR1 is MGHRA, CDR2 YSYEKL. The CDR3 totals 14 residues. The CDR3 loop is CASSQMGQDTEAFF.

The chain is built from TRBV27 and TRBJ2-1; there is no DNA to check the TCRdb D call of TRBD2. The CDR3 contains 16 residues. Germline CDR1 and CDR2: MNHEY and SMNVEV (reference sequence). Here the CDR3 reads CASSFLAGVEYNEQFF.

V is TRBV12-2 and J is TRBJ2-5; TCRdb selects TRBD2, and the lack of DNA leaves this call unchecked. TRBV12-2 constitutes a pseudogene. CDR3 size: 17 residues. This CDR3 is CASRLMGEGWRKRTQYF.

The rearrangement uses TRBV10-2 and TRBJ2-3. CDR3 size: 14 residues. The germline CDR1 and CDR2 sequences are WSHSY and SAAADI. CDR3 region: CASSWSFQTDTQYF.

This chain links TRBV4-1 with TRBJ1-4. Germline CDR1 is MGHRA and CDR2 is YSYEKL. The CDR3 length is 15 residues. CDR3 sequence: CASSQVWGAGEKLFF.

The chain employs TRBV2 and TRBJ2-3; TCRdb's D gene call, TRBD2, goes unchecked for lack of DNA. Germline assignment: CDR1 SNHLY and CDR2 FYNNEI. The CDR3 loop spans 17 amino acids. This CDR3 is CASSDRTSGGAEDTQYF.